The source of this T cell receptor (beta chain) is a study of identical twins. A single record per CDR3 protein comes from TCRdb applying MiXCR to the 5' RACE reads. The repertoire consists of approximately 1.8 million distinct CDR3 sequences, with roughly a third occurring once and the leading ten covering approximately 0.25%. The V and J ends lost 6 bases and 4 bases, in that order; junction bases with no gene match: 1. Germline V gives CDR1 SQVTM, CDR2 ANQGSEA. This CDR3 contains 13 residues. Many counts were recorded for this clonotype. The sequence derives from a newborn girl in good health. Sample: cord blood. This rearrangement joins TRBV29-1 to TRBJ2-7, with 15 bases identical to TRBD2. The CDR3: CSVGTSGRYEQYF. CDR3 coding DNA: TGCAGCGTCGGGACTAGCGGGAGGTACGAGCAGTACTTC.